This T cell receptor (beta chain) is drawn from a study of blood T cell repertoires in COVID-19. Whole-study context: Sites in the United States, Italy and Spain provided acute and convalescent COVID-19 samples. The cDNA or gDNA used as material had been derived from T cells, B-cell-depleted T cells, or PBMCs.

In the study's own analysis: Estimation of nucleated cell counts was performed using reference gene primer amplification. The method was immunoSEQ multiplex PCR; TCRdb's version includes in-frame clones alone and lacks a portion of them. V, J and clone size are those of that table, while D and trimming were read from the DNA. The sample has some 120,000 clones, around 70% seen once. The sequencing sample was made of peripheral blood. This sequence originates from a man aged 60-69 years with acute or convalescent COVID-19.

CDR3 coding DNA: TGCGCCAGCAGCGACCAGGGGGCCCCATCACCCCTCCACTTT. It encodes CASSDQGAPSPLHF. This chain links TRBV5-1 with TRBJ1-6; TRBD1 aligns across 8 bases. The CDR3 extends over 14 amino acids. The V gene's germline CDR1 is SGHRS and CDR2 YFSETQ. J gave up 10 bases and V 4 bases, and 7 bases lay outside the gene matches.